This is a list of T cell receptor beta chains from one sample in a study of blood T cell repertoires in COVID-19. The repertoire was sequenced with immunoSEQ multiplex PCR; TCRdb's copy has only in-frame clones and lacks some. The table records approximately 140,000 clones, roughly nine tenths of them present only once. The sequenced material came from peripheral blood. The source of these receptors is a man younger than 30 with COVID-19, enrolled during active disease. Both conserved end residues are part of each CDR3. The order of the fields is V gene, clone size, J gene, CDR3 protein. Only some rows state a clone size, as once, few, many or a class for expanded clones.

V: TRBV6-5
size: .
J: TRBJ2-1
CDR3: CASSYSGASGVNEQFF

V: TRBV30
size: .
J: TRBJ2-7
CDR3: CALMGGAGSYEQYF

V: TRBV6-5
size: .
J: TRBJ2-2
CDR3: CASSDFRQNGELFF

V: TRBV28
size: .
J: TRBJ2-2
CDR3: CASSRETGGWDTGELFF

V: TRBV6-5
size: .
J: TRBJ1-5
CDR3: CASTGTNARNQPQHF

V: TRBV27
size: .
J: TRBJ2-3
CDR3: CASSWTALDTQYF

V: TRBV9
size: .
J: TRBJ2-5
CDR3: CASSVATSAGQETQYF

V: TRBV18
size: .
J: TRBJ1-6
CDR3: CASSADRVHNSPLHF

V: TRBV27
size: .
J: TRBJ1-1
CDR3: CASSLRVVTGGTRTEAFF

V: TRBV19
size: .
J: TRBJ2-7
CDR3: CASSLTGSYEQYF

V: TRBV3-1/TRBV3-2
size: .
J: TRBJ2-7
CDR3: CASSPRGLAGGLEQYF

V: TRBV7-2
size: .
J: TRBJ2-7
CDR3: CASSSRSGSPTTGYF

V: TRBV9
size: .
J: TRBJ1-5
CDR3: CASSVGGGQPQHF

V: TRBV9
size: .
J: TRBJ1-3
CDR3: CASSPVYSGNTIYF

V: TRBV28
size: .
J: TRBJ1-5
CDR3: CASSVTGDSNQPQHF

V: TRBV5-5
size: .
J: TRBJ2-5
CDR3: CASSLWQGSTWYF

V: TRBV4-3
size: .
J: TRBJ2-7
CDR3: CASSQEWRLTYEQYF

V: TRBV28
size: .
J: TRBJ1-1
CDR3: CASSRTGGNTEAFF

V: TRBV10-3
size: .
J: TRBJ2-7
CDR3: CAIRGQVGEQYF

V: TRBV5-1
size: .
J: TRBJ2-7
CDR3: CASSEDRQELNYEQYF

V: TRBV27
size: .
J: TRBJ2-1
CDR3: CASSSSGTMQFF

V: TRBV7-2
size: .
J: TRBJ2-5
CDR3: CASTWTSGGETQYF

V: TRBV6-2/TRBV6-3
size: .
J: TRBJ2-1
CDR3: CASSYDDYGRNEQFF

V: TRBV12-5
size: .
J: TRBJ2-1
CDR3: CASGFGDFEQFF

V: TRBV19
size: .
J: TRBJ1-4
CDR3: CASSILGNGEKLFF

V: TRBV7-2
size: .
J: TRBJ2-1
CDR3: CASSFKLAGHNEQFF

V: TRBV4-1
size: few
J: TRBJ2-7
CDR3: CASSQGLRADEQYF

V: TRBV27
size: .
J: TRBJ2-5
CDR3: CASGSLGQGQETQYF

V: TRBV11-2
size: .
J: TRBJ2-6
CDR3: CASSFGLAGGQSGANVLTF

V: TRBV28
size: .
J: TRBJ1-1
CDR3: CASSLGQLSTEAFF

V: TRBV14
size: .
J: TRBJ2-3
CDR3: CASSQGRLAVRSTDTQYF

V: TRBV19
size: .
J: TRBJ2-1
CDR3: CASSIPNPGGAYNEQFF

V: TRBV5-1
size: .
J: TRBJ2-6
CDR3: CASAQMGANVLTF

V: TRBV7-6
size: .
J: TRBJ2-7
CDR3: CASNFGEDYEQYF

V: TRBV27
size: .
J: TRBJ2-3
CDR3: CASSPRMGRDTQYF

V: TRBV6-5
size: .
J: TRBJ2-4
CDR3: CASSYSNGGGIQYF

V: TRBV7-2
size: .
J: TRBJ2-7
CDR3: CASSEQGYEQYF

V: TRBV9
size: .
J: TRBJ2-1
CDR3: CASSVFSLDNEQFF

V: TRBV5-6
size: .
J: TRBJ2-1
CDR3: CASSLLGTRAYNEQFF

V: TRBV3-1/TRBV3-2
size: .
J: TRBJ2-1
CDR3: CASSQASGFSYNEQFF

V: TRBV18
size: .
J: TRBJ2-5
CDR3: CASSPYGLAGEETQYF

V: TRBV19
size: .
J: TRBJ1-4
CDR3: CASSIGGGATNEKLFF

V: TRBV24-1
size: .
J: TRBJ2-4
CDR3: CAIRGALAKNIQYF

V: TRBV4-1
size: .
J: TRBJ2-1
CDR3: CASSQMTSGAINEQFF

V: TRBV7-9
size: .
J: TRBJ2-7
CDR3: CASSRNTGGVGHEQYF